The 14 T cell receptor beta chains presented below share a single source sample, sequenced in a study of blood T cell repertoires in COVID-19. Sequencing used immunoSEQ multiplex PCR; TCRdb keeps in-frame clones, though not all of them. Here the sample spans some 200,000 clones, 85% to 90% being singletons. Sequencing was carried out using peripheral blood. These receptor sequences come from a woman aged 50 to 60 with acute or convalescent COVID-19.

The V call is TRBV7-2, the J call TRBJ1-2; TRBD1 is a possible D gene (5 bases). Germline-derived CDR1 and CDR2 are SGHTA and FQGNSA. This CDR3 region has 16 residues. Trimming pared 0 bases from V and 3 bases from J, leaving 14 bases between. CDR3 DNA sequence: TGTGCCAGCAGCTTAGCGGTGGGGGGTCTTCACTATGGCTACACCTTC. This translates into CASSLAVGGLHYGYTF.

CDR3: CASSELQGVGNEKLFF. The CDR3 bases are TGTGCCAGCAGTGAGCTACAGGGGGTGGGTAATGAAAAACTGTTTTTT. The rearrangement uses TRBV25-1 and TRBJ1-4; 8 nucleotides agree with TRBD1. The CDR3 spans 16 residues. CDR1 and CDR2 from the germline V gene are MGHDK and SYGVNS. Trimming took 3 bases from V and 4 from J; bases not matched to a gene: 7.

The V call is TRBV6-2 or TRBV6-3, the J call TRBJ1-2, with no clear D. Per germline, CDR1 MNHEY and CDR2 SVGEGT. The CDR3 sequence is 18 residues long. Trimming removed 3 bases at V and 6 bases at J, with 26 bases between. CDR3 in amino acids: CASSYMLGVGSQWNGYTF. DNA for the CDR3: TGTGCCAGCAGTTATATGCTTGGCGTGGGCAGTCAATGGAATGGCTACACCTTC.

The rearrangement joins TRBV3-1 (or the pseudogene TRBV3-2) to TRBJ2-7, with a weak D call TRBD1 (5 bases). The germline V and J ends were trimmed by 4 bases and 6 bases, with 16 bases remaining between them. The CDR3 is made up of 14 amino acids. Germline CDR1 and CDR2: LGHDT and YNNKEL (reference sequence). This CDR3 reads CASSPSAGAFEQYF. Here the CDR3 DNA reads TGTGCCAGCAGCCCGAGCGCTGGGGCCTTCGAGCAGTACTTC.

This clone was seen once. The CDR3 spells CASIWGDGNEKLFF. The CDR3 DNA is TGTGCCAGCATATGGGGGGACGGTAATGAAAAACTGTTTTTT. The chain carries TRBV6-5 and TRBJ1-4, with D possibly TRBD1 on 5 matching bases. The CDR3 has 14 residues. Trimming left V 7 bases short and J 4 bases short, with 13 bases between. Germline CDR1 is MNHEY and CDR2 is SVGAGI.

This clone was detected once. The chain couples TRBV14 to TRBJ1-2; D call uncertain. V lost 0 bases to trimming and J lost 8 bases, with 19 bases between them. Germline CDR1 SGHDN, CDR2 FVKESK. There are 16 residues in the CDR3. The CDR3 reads CASSQDSSSSARGYTF. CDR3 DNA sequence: TGTGCCAGCAGCCAAGATAGCTCCAGCTCAGCAAGGGGCTACACCTTC.

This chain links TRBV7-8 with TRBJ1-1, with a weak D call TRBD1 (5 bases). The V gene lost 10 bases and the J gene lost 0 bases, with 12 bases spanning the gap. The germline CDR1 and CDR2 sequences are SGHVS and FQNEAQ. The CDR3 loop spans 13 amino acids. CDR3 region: CATTTVMNTEAFF. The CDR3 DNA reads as TGTGCCACAACGACAGTCATGAACACTGAAGCTTTCTTT.

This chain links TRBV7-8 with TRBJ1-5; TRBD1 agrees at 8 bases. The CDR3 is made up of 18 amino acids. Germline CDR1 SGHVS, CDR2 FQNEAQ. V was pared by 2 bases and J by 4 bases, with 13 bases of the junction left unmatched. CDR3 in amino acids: CASSLRLSTGAGNQPQHF. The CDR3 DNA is TGTGCCAGCAGCTTACGCCTCTCGACAGGGGCTGGGAATCAGCCCCAGCATTTT.

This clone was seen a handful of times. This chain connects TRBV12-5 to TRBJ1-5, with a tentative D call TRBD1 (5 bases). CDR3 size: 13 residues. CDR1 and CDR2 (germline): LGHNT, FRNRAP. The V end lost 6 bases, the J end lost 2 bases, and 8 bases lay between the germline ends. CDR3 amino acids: CASGWGGNQPQHF. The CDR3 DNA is TGTGCTAGTGGCTGGGGGGGCAATCAGCCCCAGCATTTT.

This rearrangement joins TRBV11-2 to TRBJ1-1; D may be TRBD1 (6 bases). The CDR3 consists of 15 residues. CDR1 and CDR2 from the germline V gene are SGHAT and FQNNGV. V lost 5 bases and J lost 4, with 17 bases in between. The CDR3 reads CASSPNRVGGTEAFF. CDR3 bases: TGTGCCAGCAGCCCCAACAGGGTCGGTGGCACTGAAGCTTTCTTT.

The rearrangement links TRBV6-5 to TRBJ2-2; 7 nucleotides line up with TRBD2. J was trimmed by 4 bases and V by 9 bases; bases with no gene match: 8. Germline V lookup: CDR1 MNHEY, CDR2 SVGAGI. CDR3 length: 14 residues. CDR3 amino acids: CASSYGEGTGELFF. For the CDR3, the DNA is TGTGCCAGTTCCTACGGGGAGGGCACCGGGGAGCTGTTTTTT.

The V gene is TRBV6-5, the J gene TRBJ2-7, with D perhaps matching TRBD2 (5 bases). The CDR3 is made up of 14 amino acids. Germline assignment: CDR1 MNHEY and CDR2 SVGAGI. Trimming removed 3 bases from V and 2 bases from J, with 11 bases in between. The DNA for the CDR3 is TGTGCCAGCAGTTATGGACTCGGACCCTACGAGCAGTACTTC. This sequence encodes CASSYGLGPYEQYF.

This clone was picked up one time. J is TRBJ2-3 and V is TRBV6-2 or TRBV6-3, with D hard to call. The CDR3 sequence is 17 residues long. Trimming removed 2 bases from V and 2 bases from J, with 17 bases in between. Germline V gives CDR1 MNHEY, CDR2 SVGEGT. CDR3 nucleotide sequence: TGTGCCAGCAGTTACCTCCAACCCCTAGAAGACACAGATACGCAGTATTTT. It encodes CASSYLQPLEDTDTQYF.

The CDR3 DNA follows: TGTGCCACCAGTGACCCTAGACTCAACAATGAGCAGTTCTTC. Residues: CATSDPRLNNEQFF. The chain is built from TRBV24-1 and TRBJ2-1; D unclear. CDR1 and CDR2 from the germline V gene are KGHDR and SFDVKD. V lost 4 bases to trimming and J lost 5 bases, with 11 bases between them. The CDR3 spans 14 residues.